This T cell receptor beta chain derives from a study of vaccination effects on CD4 cells after COVID-19. Points on this clone: The antigen is not known.

Repertoires were generated with immunoSEQ multiplex PCR, while TCRdb's copy carries only in-frame clones and drops some. The data show about 38,000 clones, approximately 84% seen once. Germline V gene lookup returns CDR1 SNHLY and CDR2 FYNNEI. CDR3 length: 15 residues. V lost 7 bases to trimming and J lost 5 bases; unmatched junction nucleotides: 8. Under the ViraFEST assay, PBMC were stimulated with viral peptide pools so that antigen-specific CD4+ T cells expanded. Sequencing was performed afterwards. CD4+ T cells were isolated after 10 days of culture. Either the BNT162b2 or mRNA-1273 vaccine was given to participants in two doses.

The rearrangement links TRBV2 to TRBJ2-2; TRBD1 agrees at 9 bases. The origin of this receptor is a human donor who received a COVID-19 vaccine. Some clones in this sample may be carry-over from other donors' samples. Material: CD4+ T cells from PBMCs cultured with HCoV-NL63 spike peptides, obtained after COVID-19 vaccination. For the CDR3, the DNA is TGTGCCAGCACCCGGGGGACAGGGCAAACCGGGGAGCTGTTTTTT. Its protein product is CASTRGTGQTGELFF.